Reported below is one TCR beta chain. Profiling relied on immunoSEQ multiplex PCR, and the TCRdb table lists in-frame clones only, not all of them. The sample includes 74,000 or so clones, 95% to 98% of them seen just once. V trimming: 5 bases; J trimming: 6 bases; junction bases outside the gene matches: 7. The V gene's germline CDR1 is MNHNY and CDR2 SVGAGI (reference sequence). The CDR3 is 14 amino acids. The sample comes from a study of technical replicates of blood from a handful of donors. This clonotype was obtained from a human donor in good health. Specimen: T cells isolated from PBMCs. The chain has TRBV6-6 and TRBJ2-7, with 10 bases lining up with TRBD2. Written as DNA, the CDR3 is TGTGCCAGCAGTGTGGAGCGGGAGGGCATCGAGCAGTACTTC. Encoded protein: CASSVEREGIEQYF.